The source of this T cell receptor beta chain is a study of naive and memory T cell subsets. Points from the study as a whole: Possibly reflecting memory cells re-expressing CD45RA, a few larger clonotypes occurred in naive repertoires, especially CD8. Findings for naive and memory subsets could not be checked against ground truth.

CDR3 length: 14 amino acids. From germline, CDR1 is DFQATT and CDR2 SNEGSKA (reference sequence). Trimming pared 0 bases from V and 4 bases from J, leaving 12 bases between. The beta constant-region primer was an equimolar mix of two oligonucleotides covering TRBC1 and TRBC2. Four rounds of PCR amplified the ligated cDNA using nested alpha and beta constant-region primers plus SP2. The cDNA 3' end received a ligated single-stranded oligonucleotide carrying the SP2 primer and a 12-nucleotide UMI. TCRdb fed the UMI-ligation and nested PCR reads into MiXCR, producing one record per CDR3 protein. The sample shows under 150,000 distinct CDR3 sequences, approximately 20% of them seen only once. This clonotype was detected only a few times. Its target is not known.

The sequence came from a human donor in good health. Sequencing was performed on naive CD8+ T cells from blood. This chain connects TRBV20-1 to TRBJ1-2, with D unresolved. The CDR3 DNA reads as TGCAGTGCTAGAGATTTCGGTTTTCTCTATGGCTACACCTTC. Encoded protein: CSARDFGFLYGYTF.